This TCR beta chain was obtained from a study of immune evolution from preneoplasia to lung adenocarcinoma. This table comes from immunoSEQ multiplex PCR, and its TCRdb copy is limited to in-frame clones, with some not included. The table shows several thousand clones, with 84% occurring only once. Trimming cost V 0 bases and J 3 bases, with 10 bases left between them. The CDR3 has 15 residues. Germline V gene data show CDR1 as SGHNT and CDR2 as YENEEA. This sequence originates from a donor older than 65 with lung adenocarcinoma. The V call is TRBV11-3, the J call TRBJ2-3; D is unresolved. Specimen: FFPE lung adenocarcinoma in situ tissue. The CDR3 loop reads CASSLDSYMTDTQYF. CDR3 nucleotide sequence: TGTGCCAGCAGCTTAGATAGTTATATGACAGATACGCAGTATTTT.